Below are 24 T cell receptor beta chains sequenced from a single sample in a study of identical twins. Each CDR3 protein is one row after TCRdb ran MiXCR on the 5' RACE reads. The table records about 530,000 distinct CDR3 sequences, nearly 15% of them present only once. This sample also appeared in a second study, on yellow fever vaccine responses in identical twins.

Sequencing was carried out using CD4+ T cells sorted from blood. Receptors originate from a woman aged 18 to 35 in good health.

The V and J genes are TRBV10-3 and TRBJ1-2, with D possibly matching TRBD1 (5 bases). Germline V gives CDR1 ENHRY, CDR2 SYGVKD. V lost 8 bases to trimming and J lost 4 bases, with 17 bases between them. The CDR3 runs 14 residues. DNA of the CDR3: TGTGCCATCCCTCGTGGGGACTCTGGCTATGGCTACACCTTC. This translates into CAIPRGDSGYGYTF.

The rearrangement uses TRBV15 and TRBJ2-7; D ambiguous. The V gene lost 0 bases and the J gene lost 2 bases, with 8 bases spanning the gap. Germline loops: CDR1 LNHNV, CDR2 YYDKDF (reference sequence). CDR3 size: 14 residues. CDR3: CATSRDPHTYEQYF. The CDR3 DNA follows: TGTGCCACCAGCAGAGATCCCCATACCTACGAGCAGTACTTC.

In its sample, this clonotype was seen a few times. The chain combines TRBV5-6 with TRBJ2-3; D not resolved. This CDR3 has 14 residues. The germline V and J ends were trimmed by 4 bases and 5 bases, with 14 bases remaining between them. Germline V CDR1 and CDR2: SGHDT, YYEEEE. The DNA of the CDR3 is TGTGCCAGCAGCACCCGGACGTTGGGAGATACGCAGTATTTT. As protein: CASSTRTLGDTQYF.

J is TRBJ2-1 and V is TRBV2; tentatively, D is TRBD2 (5 bases). The CDR3 runs 16 residues. The V and J ends lost 2 bases and 2 bases respectively, with 13 bases between them. Germline V gives CDR1 SNHLY, CDR2 FYNNEI. The CDR3 sequence: CASSEFRGGPYNEQFF. Written as DNA, the CDR3 is TGTGCCAGCAGTGAATTCCGCGGAGGACCCTACAATGAGCAGTTCTTC.

This rearrangement joins TRBV5-5 to TRBJ2-3, with 8 positions matching TRBD1. CDR3 length: 16 residues. The J segment lost 0 bases and the V segment lost 4 bases, leaving 7 bases of the junction unmatched. Germline V lookup: CDR1 SGHKS, CDR2 YYEKEE (reference sequence). The DNA of the CDR3 is TGTGCCAGCAGCGGAGGACAGGGTTTTAGCACAGATACGCAGTATTTT. It codes for CASSGGQGFSTDTQYF.

The chain carries TRBV20-1 and TRBJ2-3, with 7 bases fitting TRBD1. This CDR3 spans 15 amino acids. Germline loops: CDR1 DFQATT, CDR2 SNEGSKA (reference sequence). The trim removed 5 bases at V and 8 bases at J, leaving 16 bases unmatched. CDR3 sequence (DNA): TGCAGTGCTGGCCCGGGACAGTGGTCTTCTGGTACGCAGTATTTT. Amino acids: CSAGPGQWSSGTQYF.

The chain combines TRBV28 with TRBJ2-3, with TRBD1 matching 7 bases. This CDR3 is 18 amino acids long. Germline V lookup: CDR1 MDHEN, CDR2 SYDVKM. Unmatched junction bases numbered 14, after V lost 1 base and J lost 4 bases. In nucleotides, the CDR3 is TGTGCCAGCAGTTTATTGATGGGACAGAATATAGGGGCAGATACGCAGTATTTT. Translating gives CASSLLMGQNIGADTQYF.

This clonotype was detected a few times. The gene calls are TRBV7-9 and TRBJ1-4; D unresolved. The germline CDR1 and CDR2 sequences are SEHNR and FQNEAQ (reference sequence). Deletions cut 2 bases from V and 6 bases from J, with 10 bases between. The CDR3 loop spans 14 amino acids. This CDR3 reads CASSLSVGDEKLFF. DNA of the CDR3: TGTGCCAGCAGCTTATCCGTTGGGGATGAAAAACTGTTTTTT. Variable domain in full (rest from reference TRBV7-9 and TRBJ1-4): DTGVSQNPRHKITKRGQNVTFRCDPISEHNRLYWYRQTLGQGPEFLTYFQNEAQLEKSRLLSDRFSAERPKGSFSTLEIQRTEQGDSAMYLCASSLSVGDEKLFFGSGTQLSVL.

The V call is TRBV29-1, the J call TRBJ1-4; D possibly corresponds to TRBD1 (5 bases). Looked up from germline, CDR1 is SQVTM and CDR2 is ANQGSEA. This CDR3 has 12 residues. The germline V and J ends were trimmed by 6 bases and 4 bases, with 9 bases remaining between them. The CDR3 is CSVRGINEKLFF. The CDR3 region has the DNA TGCAGCGTACGGGGCATTAATGAAAAACTGTTTTTT.

This clonotype was detected a few times. The chain links TRBV18 to TRBJ1-5; 10 positions agree with TRBD1. This CDR3 has 14 residues. J lost 5 bases, V lost 6 bases, and 4 bases had no gene match. Germline CDR1 and CDR2: KGHSH and LQKENI. The CDR3 DNA follows: TGTGCCAGCTCCGGACAGGGGGGCTATCAGCCCCAGCATTTT. Translated, it gives CASSGQGGYQPQHF.

The sample holds many counts of this clonotype. The chain couples TRBV4-1 to TRBJ2-3, with TRBD2 matching over 15 bases. The CDR3 spans 16 residues. Germline assignment: CDR1 MGHRA and CDR2 YSYEKL. V shed 6 bases and J 3 bases; nucleotides not matched to a gene: 4. CDR3 bases: TGCGCCAGCAGTCCTGGACTAGCGGGAGGGACAGATACGCAGTATTTT. Its translation is CASSPGLAGGTDTQYF.

The sample holds a few counts of this clonotype. Sequence at one end of the junction differs from germline and may be a read error. V and J are TRBV12-3 or TRBV12-4 and TRBJ2-3, with no clear D. CDR3 size: 13 residues. This CDR3 is CANSLDSTDTQYF. The CDR3 region has the DNA TGTGCCAACAGTTTAGACAGCACAGATACGCAGTATTTT.

This clonotype appeared many times. The chain carries TRBV12-3 or TRBV12-4 and TRBJ2-7, with 7 bases identical to TRBD2. The CDR3 sequence is 15 residues long. V lost 4 bases to trimming and J lost 2 bases; unmatched junction nucleotides: 8. The CDR3 protein is CASSSGTIVPYEQYF. In DNA, the CDR3 is TGTGCCAGCAGTTCAGGGACTATCGTGCCCTACGAGCAGTACTTC.

The chain carries TRBV10-3 and TRBJ2-1; tentatively, D is TRBD2 (6 bases). V was trimmed by 11 bases and J by 4 bases, leaving 12 bases between them. Germline loops: CDR1 ENHRY, CDR2 SYGVKD. The CDR3 has 12 residues. CDR3 sequence reads: CAARGRYNEQFF. The CDR3 region has the DNA TGTGCCGCGCGGGGTCGATACAATGAGCAGTTCTTC.

The chain recombines TRBV5-6 with TRBJ2-7, with unresolved D. CDR1 and CDR2 (germline): SGHDT, YYEEEE. The CDR3 extends over 13 amino acids. Trimming removed 5 bases from V and 4 bases from J, with 13 bases in between. The CDR3 DNA reads TGTGCCAGCAGGTCACTCCGGAGTTACGAGCAGTACTTC. This encodes CASRSLRSYEQYF.

This clonotype was recorded a few times. The chain employs TRBV6-1 and TRBJ1-1; D perhaps matches TRBD1 (6 bases). The ends were cut back, 2 bases at V and 10 bases at J, with 8 bases in the middle. Germline-derived CDR1 and CDR2 are MNHNS and SASEGT. CDR3 length: 11 residues. CDR3 loop: CASSELGGAFF. CDR3 in DNA: TGTGCCAGCAGTGAACTAGGGGGAGCTTTCTTT.

This clonotype was recorded a few times. V usage is TRBV28 and J usage is TRBJ1-4, with 10 bases identical to TRBD1. Germline-derived CDR1 and CDR2 are MDHEN and SYDVKM. V was clipped by 6 bases and J by 7 bases; unmatched bases: 5. The CDR3 contains 14 residues. In DNA, the CDR3 is TGTGCCAGCAGCGCGACAGGGGGCAGTGAAAAACTGTTTTTT. Amino acid sequence: CASSATGGSEKLFF.

This clonotype has ten or more counts. The CDR3 DNA is TGTGCCAGCAGTTTGGGAGAGTCCACTGAAGCTTTCTTT. Translation gives CASSLGESTEAFF. The V and J genes are TRBV12-3 or TRBV12-4 and TRBJ1-1; D remains unclear. V was shortened by 3 bases and J by 4 bases, with 9 bases between the two germline ends. The CDR3 spans 13 residues.

The chain has TRBV20-1 and TRBJ1-4, with TRBD1 as a possible D gene (5 bases). The CDR3 has 14 residues. The germline V gene encodes CDR1 DFQATT and CDR2 SNEGSKA (reference sequence). The germline V and J ends were trimmed by 2 bases and 6 bases, with 13 bases remaining between them. The CDR3 sequence is CSARTRRVHEKLFF. CDR3 in DNA: TGCAGTGCTAGAACCCGCAGGGTCCATGAAAAACTGTTTTTT.

This clonotype occurred a few times. The chain is built from TRBV7-8 and TRBJ1-2, with 8 bases identical to TRBD1. The CDR3 is 16 residues long. V trimming: 5 bases; J trimming: 4 bases; junction bases outside the gene matches: 12. The germline CDR1 and CDR2 sequences are SGHVS and FQNEAQ. CDR3 in DNA: TGTGCCAGCAGCGCCATGGGACAGGCGCCCACCTATGGCTACACCTTC. Translated, it gives CASSAMGQAPTYGYTF.

The V and J genes are TRBV20-1 and TRBJ2-1, with TRBD2 matching 11 bases. This CDR3 comprises 17 residues. CDR1 and CDR2 from the germline V gene are DFQATT and SNEGSKA (reference sequence). V gave up 1 base and J gave up 5 bases; unmatched junction bases: 10. The CDR3, as DNA: TGCAGTGCTAGAGTGGGGCTAGCGGGAGGATTAAACAATGAGCAGTTCTTC. It specifies CSARVGLAGGLNNEQFF.

This clonotype was detected a few times. The rearrangement links TRBV29-1 to TRBJ1-1; no reliable D call. The CDR3 sequence is 11 residues long. Germline V lookup: CDR1 SQVTM, CDR2 ANQGSEA. V shed 1 base and J shed 10 bases, with 10 bases lying between them. The CDR3 sequence: CSVEVGFGAFF. The CDR3, as DNA: TGCAGCGTTGAAGTTGGCTTTGGAGCTTTCTTT. Variable domain in full (rest from reference TRBV29-1 and TRBJ1-1): SAVISQKPSRDICQRGTSLTIQCQVDSQVTMMFWYRQQPGQSLTLIATANQGSEATYESGFVIDKFPISRPNLTFSTLTVSNMSPEDSSIYLCSVEVGFGAFFGQGTRLTVV.

In its sample, this clonotype was seen many times. The chain joins TRBV12-3 or TRBV12-4 to TRBJ2-3, with 9 bases matching TRBD1. The trim removed 5 bases at V and 8 bases at J, leaving 5 bases unmatched. This CDR3 has 13 amino acids. This CDR3 is CASSQQGAGTQYF. The DNA of the CDR3 is TGTGCCAGCAGTCAACAGGGGGCTGGTACGCAGTATTTT.

This clonotype was recorded a few times. The V and J genes are TRBV5-5 and TRBJ1-1; 8 bases are shared with TRBD1. The CDR3 loop spans 14 amino acids. The junction had 9 bases not matched to a gene; V was cut back by 6 bases and J by 5 bases. In germline, CDR1 is SGHKS, CDR2 YYEKEE (reference sequence). In DNA form, the CDR3 reads TGTGCCAGCACCAAGCAGGGGGCGGTTACTGAAGCTTTCTTT. Amino acid sequence: CASTKQGAVTEAFF. The full variable domain, completed using reference TRBV5-5 and TRBJ1-1, is DAGVTQSPTHLIKTRGQQVTLRCSPISGHKSVSWYQQVLGQGPQFIFQYYEKEERGRGNFPDRFSARQFPNYSSELNVNALLLGDSALYLCASTKQGAVTEAFFGQGTRLTVV.